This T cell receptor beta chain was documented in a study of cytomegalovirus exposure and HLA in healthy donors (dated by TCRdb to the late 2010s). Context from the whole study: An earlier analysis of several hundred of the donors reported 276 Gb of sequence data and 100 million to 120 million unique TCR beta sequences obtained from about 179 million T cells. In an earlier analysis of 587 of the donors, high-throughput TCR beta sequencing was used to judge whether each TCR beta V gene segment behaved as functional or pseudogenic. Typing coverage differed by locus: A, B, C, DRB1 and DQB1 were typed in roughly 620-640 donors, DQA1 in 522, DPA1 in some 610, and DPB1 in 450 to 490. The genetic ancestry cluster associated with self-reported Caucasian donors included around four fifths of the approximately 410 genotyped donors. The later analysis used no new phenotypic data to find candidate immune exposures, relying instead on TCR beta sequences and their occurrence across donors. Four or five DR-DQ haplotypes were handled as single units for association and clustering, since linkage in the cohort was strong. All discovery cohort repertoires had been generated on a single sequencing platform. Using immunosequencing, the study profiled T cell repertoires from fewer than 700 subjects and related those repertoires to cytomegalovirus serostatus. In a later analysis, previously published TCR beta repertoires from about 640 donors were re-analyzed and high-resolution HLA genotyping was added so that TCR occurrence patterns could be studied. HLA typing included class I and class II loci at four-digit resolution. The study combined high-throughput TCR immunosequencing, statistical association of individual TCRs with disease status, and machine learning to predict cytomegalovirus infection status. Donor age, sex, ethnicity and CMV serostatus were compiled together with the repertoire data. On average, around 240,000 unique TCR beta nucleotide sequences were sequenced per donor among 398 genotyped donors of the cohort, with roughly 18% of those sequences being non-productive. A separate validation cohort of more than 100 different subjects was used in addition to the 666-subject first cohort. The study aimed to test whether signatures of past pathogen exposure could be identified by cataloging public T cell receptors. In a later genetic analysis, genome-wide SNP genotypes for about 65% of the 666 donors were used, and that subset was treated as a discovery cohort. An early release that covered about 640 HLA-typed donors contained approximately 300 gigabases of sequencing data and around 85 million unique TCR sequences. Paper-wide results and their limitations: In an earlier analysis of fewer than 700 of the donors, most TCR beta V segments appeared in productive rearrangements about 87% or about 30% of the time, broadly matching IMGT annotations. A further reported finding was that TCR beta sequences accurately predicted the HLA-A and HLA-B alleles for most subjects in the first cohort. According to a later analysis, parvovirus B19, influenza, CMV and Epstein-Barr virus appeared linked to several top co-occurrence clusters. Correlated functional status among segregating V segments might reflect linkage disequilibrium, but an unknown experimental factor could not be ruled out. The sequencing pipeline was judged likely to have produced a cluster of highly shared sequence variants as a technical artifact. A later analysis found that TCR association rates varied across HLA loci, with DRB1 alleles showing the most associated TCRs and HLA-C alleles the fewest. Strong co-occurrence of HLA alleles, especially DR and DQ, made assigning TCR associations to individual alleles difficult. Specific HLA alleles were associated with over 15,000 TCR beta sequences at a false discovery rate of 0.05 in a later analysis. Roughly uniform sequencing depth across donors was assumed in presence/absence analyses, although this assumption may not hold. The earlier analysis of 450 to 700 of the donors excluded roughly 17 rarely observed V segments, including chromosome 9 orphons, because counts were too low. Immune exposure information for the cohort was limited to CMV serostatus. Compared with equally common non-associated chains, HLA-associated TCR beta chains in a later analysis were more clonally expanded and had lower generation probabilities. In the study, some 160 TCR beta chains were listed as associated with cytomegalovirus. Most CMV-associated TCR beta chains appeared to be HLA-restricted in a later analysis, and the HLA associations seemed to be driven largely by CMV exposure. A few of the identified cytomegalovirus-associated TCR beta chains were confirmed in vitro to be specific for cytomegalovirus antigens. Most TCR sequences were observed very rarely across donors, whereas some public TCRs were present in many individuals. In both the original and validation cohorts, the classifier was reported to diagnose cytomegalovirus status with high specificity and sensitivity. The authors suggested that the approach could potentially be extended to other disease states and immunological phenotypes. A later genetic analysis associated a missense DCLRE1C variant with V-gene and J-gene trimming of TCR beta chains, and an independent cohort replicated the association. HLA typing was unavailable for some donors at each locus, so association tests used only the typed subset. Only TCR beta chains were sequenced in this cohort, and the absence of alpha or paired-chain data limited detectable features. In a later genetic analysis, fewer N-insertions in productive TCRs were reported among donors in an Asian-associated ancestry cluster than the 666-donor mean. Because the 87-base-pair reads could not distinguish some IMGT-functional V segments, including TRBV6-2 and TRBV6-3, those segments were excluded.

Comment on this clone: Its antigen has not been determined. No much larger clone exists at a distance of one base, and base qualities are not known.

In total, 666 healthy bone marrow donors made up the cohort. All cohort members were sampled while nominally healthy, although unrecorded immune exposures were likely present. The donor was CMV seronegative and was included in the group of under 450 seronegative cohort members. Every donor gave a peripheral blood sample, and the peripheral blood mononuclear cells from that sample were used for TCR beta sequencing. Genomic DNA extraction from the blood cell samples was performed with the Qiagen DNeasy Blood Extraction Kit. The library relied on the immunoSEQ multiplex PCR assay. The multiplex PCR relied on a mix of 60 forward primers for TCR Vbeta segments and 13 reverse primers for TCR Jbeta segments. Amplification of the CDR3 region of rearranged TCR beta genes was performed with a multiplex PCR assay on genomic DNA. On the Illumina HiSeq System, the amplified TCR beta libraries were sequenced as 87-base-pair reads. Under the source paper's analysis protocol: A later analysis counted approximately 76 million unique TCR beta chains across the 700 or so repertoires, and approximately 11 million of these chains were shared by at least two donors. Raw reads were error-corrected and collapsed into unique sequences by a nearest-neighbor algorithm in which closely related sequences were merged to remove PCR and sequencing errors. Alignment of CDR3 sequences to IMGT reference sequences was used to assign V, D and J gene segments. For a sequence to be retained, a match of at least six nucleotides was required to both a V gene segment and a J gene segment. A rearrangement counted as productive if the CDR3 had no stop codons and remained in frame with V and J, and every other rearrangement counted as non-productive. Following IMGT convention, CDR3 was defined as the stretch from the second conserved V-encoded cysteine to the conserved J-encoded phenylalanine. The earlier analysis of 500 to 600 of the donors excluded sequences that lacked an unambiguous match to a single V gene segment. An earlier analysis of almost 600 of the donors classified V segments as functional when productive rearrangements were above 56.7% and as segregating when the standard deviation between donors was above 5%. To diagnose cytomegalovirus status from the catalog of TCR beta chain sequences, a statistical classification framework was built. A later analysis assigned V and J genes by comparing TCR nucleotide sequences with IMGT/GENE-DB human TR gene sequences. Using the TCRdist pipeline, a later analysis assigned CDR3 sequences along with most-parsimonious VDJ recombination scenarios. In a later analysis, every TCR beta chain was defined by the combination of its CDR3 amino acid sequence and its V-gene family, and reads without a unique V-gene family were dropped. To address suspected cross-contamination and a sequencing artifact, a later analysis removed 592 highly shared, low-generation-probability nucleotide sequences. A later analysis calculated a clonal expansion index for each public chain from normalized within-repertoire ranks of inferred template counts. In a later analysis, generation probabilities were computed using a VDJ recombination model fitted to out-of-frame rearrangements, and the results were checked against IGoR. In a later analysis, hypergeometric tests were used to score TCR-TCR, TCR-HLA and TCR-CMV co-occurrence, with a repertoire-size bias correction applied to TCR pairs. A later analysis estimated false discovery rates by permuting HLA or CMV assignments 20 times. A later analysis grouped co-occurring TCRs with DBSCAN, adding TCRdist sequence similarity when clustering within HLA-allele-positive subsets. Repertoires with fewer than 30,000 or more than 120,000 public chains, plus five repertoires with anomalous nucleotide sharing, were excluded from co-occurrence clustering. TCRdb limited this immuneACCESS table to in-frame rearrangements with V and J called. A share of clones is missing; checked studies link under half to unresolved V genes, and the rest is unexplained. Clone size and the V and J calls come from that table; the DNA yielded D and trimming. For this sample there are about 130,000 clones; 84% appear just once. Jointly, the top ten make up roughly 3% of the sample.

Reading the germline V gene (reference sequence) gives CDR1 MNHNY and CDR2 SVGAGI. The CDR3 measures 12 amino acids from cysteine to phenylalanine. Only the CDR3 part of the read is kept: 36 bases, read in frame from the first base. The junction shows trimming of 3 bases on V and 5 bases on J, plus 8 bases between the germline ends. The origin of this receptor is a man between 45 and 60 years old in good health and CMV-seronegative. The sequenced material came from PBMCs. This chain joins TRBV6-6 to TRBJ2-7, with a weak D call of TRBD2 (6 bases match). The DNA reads TGTGCCAGCAGTTATGGAGGGAACGAGCAGTACTTC. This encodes CASSYGGNEQYF.